This T cell receptor (beta chain) was captured in a study of Graves' ophthalmopathy and Graves' hyperthyroidism. Investigators amplified TCR beta CDR3 regions from RNA transcripts. HTBI-primed RT-PCR formed the first round, and a multiplex PCR formed the second. TCRdb called the multiplex PCR reads again in MiXCR, with one record for every CDR3 protein. Among about 480,000 distinct CDR3 sequences, under 15% were seen once, and the ten largest hold over 8%. CDR3 length: 13 amino acids. Germline V CDR1 and CDR2: MNHEY, SMNVEV (reference sequence). V was cut by 3 bases and J by 5 bases, with 10 bases left in between. Those donors who had ophthalmopathy presented with moderate-to-severe activity, a CAS of ≥3, a NOSPECS of ≥4 and a duration under 3 months. Fresh peripheral blood, around 10 ml, was the PBMC source.

The sample taken for sequencing was blood. The sequence came from a woman under 40 with Graves' ophthalmopathy. The rearrangement links TRBV27 to TRBJ1-1; D perhaps matches TRBD1 (6 bases). CDR3 amino acids: CASSFIQGTEAFF. The DNA of the CDR3 is TGTGCCAGCAGTTTTATACAGGGAACTGAAGCTTTCTTT.